This TCR beta chain appears in the sequencing data of a study of spatial heterogeneity in lung cancer. The overall study: Samples were obtained from some 72 donors, all untreated early-stage non-small cell lung cancer patients. Sequencing was performed on follow-up PBMC samples when available, collected at a median of about two years after resection. Study-wide points: Ubiquitous expanded tumor TCRs appeared in blood more at resection than follow-up.

The CDR3 spans 12 residues. CDR1 is LNHDA and CDR2 is SQIVND in the germline V gene (reference sequence). Trimming removed 6 bases from V and 3 bases from J, with 5 bases in between. Of note for this clonotype: The antigen is undetermined.

The time point: blood at routine non-recurrence follow-up after resection. From tumor, nontumor lung or frozen PBMC, whole RNA was taken unsorted for sequencing. TCR cDNA molecules each carried a unique molecular identifier. TCRdb re-called the 5' RACE reads with MiXCR, one entry per CDR3 protein. The data contain about 120,000 distinct CDR3 sequences, less than 15% of them singletons. The receptor's source is a male donor with early-stage non-small cell lung cancer. Sequencing was performed on PBMCs, taken at follow-up. The V call is TRBV19, the J call TRBJ2-2; D is unresolved. The CDR3 protein is CASRKDTGELFF. The CDR3, as DNA: TGTGCCAGTAGGAAAGACACCGGGGAGCTGTTTTTT.